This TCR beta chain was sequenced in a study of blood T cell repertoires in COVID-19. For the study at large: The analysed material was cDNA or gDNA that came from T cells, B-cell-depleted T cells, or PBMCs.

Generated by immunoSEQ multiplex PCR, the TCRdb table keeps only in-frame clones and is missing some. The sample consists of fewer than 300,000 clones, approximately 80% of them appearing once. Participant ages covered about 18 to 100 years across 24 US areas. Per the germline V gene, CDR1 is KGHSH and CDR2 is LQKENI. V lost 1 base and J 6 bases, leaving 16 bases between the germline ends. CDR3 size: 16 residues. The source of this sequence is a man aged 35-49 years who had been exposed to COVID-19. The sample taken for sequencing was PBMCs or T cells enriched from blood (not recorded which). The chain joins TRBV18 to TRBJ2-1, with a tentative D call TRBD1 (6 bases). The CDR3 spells CASSPLGTQPGNEQFF. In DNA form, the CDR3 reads TGTGCCAGCTCACCACTTGGGACACAGCCCGGCAATGAGCAGTTCTTC.